The clone carrying this T cell receptor beta chain was seen a few times. What it binds is unknown. cDNA synthesis used the whole RNA isolate, giving expressed TCRB sequences. TCRdb keeps only in-frame clones here, not all; method: immunoSEQ multiplex PCR. Counted here are more than 300,000 clones, around 13% occurring once; the ten biggest clones make up more than 0.015%. Germline CDR1 is LGHNA and CDR2 is YSLEER. V lost 4 bases and J 2 bases, leaving 16 bases between the germline ends. This CDR3 has 16 amino acids. The source of the sample is a study of beta chain features in type 1 diabetes. Study-level findings and limits: Moderately but significantly shorter TCRB CDR3s were found in Type 1 diabetes patients in all four CD4+ subsets.

This receptor was obtained from a man aged 18 to 35 in good health. Sequenced input: naive CD4+ T cells from blood. The chain uses TRBV4-3 and TRBJ2-3; D remains ambiguous. For the CDR3, the DNA is TGCGCCAGCAGCCGTAGTAGCTCCCTAGTCACAGATACGCAGTATTTT. As protein: CASSRSSSLVTDTQYF.